This T cell receptor beta chain originates from a study of blood T cells in healthy people across ages. Together with a sample-barcoded 5' primer, a J-beta primer mix was included in a second PCR lasting about 6 to 11 cycles. TCRdb independently ran MiXCR on the 5' RACE reads; one entry per CDR3 protein. Of around 1,900,000 distinct CDR3 sequences listed, approximately 39% were seen once; the top ten hold about 23%. V was shortened by 0 bases and J by 0 bases, with 4 bases between the two germline ends. Germline V lookup: CDR1 SGDLS, CDR2 YYNGEE. The CDR3 length is 13 residues. Each donor supplied around 9.9 milliliters of peripheral blood.

The clonotype comes from a human donor in good health. The V call is TRBV9, the J call TRBJ2-7, with D uncertain. The specimen sequenced was blood. This CDR3 is CASSVVDSYEQYF. CDR3 nucleotide sequence: TGTGCCAGCAGCGTAGTAGACTCCTACGAGCAGTACTTC. The whole variable domain, remainder taken from reference TRBV9 and TRBJ2-7, is DSGVTQTPKHLITATGQRVTLRCSPRSGDLSVYWYQQSLDQGLQFLIQYYNGEERAKGNILERFSAQQFPDLHSELNLSSLELGDSALYFCASSVVDSYEQYFGPGTRLTVT.